In this sample, the clone carrying this T cell receptor (beta chain) turned up many times. Its specificity is not known. For TCR beta, libraries came from quantitative 5'-RACE with molecular barcodes. TCRdb reprocessed the 5' RACE reads via MiXCR and lists one record per CDR3 protein. The sample lists fewer than 550,000 distinct CDR3 sequences; approximately 5.3% were seen once. The entry originates in a study of CD8 T cells in ankylosing spondylitis. Germline V lookup: CDR1 MNHEY, CDR2 SVGAGI. Unmatched junction bases numbered 5, after V lost 4 bases and J lost 9 bases. CDR3 length: 12 amino acids. Broader study findings: Ankylosing spondylitis blood appeared to carry a characteristic TCR beta motif of 7 or 8 highly homologous variants. In ankylosing spondylitis patients, matched synovial fluid reportedly showed significant enrichment of disease-linked clones. In the blood and synovial fluid of reactive arthritis, some motif variants had been previously reported.

This chain joins TRBV6-5 and TRBJ1-2; 7 nucleotides agree with TRBD1. This clonotype was obtained from a male donor with ankylosing spondylitis. Material for sequencing was blood, either unsorted or a sorted T cell fraction (not recorded which). CDR3 coding DNA: TGTGCCAGCAGTTCCCGACAGGGTCGCTACACCTTC. Encoded protein: CASSSRQGRYTF.